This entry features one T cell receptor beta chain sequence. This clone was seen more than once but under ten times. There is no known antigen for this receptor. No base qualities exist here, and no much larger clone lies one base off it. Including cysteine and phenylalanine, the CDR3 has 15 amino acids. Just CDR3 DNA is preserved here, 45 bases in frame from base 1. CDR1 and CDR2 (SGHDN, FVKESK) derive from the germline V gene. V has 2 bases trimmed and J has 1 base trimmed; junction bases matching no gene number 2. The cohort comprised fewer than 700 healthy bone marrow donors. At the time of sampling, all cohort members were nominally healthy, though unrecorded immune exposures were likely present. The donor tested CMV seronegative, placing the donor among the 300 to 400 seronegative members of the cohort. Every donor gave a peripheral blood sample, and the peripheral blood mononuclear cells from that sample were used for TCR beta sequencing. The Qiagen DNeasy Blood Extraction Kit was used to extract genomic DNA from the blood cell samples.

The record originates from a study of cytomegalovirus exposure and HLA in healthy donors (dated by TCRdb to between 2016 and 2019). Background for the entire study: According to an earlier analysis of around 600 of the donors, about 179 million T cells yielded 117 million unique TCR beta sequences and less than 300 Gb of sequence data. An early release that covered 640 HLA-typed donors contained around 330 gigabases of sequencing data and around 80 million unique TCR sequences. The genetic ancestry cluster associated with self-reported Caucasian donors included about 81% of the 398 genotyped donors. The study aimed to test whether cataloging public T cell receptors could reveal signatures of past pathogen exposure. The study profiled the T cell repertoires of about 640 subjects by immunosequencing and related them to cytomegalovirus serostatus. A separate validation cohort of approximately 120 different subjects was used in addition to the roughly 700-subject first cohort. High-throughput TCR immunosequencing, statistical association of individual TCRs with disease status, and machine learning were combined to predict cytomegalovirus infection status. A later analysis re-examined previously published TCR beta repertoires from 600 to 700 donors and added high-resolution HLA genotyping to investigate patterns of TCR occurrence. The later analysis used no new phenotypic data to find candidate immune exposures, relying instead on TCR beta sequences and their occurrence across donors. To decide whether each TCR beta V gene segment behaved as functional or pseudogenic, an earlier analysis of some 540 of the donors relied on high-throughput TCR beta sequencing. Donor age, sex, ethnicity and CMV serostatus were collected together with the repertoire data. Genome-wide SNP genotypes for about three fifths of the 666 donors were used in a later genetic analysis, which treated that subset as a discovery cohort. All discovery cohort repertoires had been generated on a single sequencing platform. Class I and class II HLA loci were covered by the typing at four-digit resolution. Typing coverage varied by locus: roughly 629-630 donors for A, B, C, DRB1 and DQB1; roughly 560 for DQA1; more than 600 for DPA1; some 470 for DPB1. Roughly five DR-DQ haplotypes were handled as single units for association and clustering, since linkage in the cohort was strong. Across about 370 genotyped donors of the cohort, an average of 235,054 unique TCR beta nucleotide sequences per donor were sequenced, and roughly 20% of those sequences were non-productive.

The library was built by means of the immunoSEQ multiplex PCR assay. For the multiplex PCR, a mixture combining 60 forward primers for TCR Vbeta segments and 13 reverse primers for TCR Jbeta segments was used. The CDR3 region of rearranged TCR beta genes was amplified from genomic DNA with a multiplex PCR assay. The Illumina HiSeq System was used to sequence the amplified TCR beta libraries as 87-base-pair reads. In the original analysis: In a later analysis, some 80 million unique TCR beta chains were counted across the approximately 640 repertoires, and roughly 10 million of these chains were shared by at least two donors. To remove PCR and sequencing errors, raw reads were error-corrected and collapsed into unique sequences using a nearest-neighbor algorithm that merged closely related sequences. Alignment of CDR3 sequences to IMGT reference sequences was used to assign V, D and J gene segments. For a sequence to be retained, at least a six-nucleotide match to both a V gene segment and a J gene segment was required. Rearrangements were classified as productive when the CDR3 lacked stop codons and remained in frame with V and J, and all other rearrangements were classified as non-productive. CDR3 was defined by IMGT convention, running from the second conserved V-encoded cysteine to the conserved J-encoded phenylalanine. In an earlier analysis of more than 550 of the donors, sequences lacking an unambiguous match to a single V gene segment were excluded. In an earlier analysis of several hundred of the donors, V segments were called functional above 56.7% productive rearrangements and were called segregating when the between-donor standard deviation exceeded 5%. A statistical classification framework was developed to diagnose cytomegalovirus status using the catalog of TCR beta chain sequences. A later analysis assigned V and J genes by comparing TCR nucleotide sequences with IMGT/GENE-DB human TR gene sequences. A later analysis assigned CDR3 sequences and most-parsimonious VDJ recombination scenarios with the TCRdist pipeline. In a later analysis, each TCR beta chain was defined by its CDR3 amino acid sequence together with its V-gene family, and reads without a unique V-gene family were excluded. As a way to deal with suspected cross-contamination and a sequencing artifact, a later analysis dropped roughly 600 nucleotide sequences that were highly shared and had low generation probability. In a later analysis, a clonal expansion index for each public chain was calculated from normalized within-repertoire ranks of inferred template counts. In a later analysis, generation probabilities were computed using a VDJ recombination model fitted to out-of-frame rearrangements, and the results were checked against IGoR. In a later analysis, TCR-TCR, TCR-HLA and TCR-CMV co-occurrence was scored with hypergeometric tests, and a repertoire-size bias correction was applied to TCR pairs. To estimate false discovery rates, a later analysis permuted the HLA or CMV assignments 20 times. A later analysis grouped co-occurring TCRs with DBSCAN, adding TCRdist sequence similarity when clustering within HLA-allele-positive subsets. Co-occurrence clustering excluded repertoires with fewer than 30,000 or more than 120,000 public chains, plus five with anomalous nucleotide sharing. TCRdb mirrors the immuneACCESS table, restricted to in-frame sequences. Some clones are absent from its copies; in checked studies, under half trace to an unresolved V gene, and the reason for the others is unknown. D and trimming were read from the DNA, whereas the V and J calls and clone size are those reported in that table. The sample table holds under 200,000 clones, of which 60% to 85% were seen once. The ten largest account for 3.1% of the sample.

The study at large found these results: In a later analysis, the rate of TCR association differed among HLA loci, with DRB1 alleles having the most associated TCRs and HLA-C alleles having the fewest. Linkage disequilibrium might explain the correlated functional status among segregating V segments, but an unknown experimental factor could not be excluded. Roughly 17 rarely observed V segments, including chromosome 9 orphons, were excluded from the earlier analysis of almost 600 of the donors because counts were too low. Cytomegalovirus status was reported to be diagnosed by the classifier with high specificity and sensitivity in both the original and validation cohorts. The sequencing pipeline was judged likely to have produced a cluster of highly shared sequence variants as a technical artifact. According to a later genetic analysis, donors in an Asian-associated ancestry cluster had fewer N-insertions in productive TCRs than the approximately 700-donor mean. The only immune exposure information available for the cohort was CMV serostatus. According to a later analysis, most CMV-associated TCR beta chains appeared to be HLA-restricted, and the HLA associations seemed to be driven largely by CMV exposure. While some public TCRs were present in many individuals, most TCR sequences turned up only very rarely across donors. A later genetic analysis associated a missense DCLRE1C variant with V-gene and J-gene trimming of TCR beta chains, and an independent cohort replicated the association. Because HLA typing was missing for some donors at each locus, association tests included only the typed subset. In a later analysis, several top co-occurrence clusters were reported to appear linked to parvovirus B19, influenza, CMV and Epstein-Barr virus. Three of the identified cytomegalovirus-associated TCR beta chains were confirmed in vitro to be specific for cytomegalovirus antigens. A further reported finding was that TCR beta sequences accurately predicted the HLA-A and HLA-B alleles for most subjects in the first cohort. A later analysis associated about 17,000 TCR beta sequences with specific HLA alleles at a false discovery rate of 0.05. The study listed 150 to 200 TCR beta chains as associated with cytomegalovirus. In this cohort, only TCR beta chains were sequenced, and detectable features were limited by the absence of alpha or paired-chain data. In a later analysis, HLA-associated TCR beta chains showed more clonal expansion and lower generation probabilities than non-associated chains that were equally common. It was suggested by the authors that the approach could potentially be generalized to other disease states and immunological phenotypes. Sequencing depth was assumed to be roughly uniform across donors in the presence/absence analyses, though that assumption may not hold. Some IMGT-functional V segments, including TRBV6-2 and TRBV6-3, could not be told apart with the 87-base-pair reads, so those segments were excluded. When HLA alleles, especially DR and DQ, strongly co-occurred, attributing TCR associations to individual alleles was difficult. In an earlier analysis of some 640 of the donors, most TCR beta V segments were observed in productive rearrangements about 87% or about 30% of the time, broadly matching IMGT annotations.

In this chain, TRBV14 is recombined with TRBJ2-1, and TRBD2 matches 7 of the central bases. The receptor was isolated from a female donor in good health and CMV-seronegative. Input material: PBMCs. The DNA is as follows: TGTGCCAGCAGCCAACTAGCGGTTTCCTACAATGAGCAGTTCTTC. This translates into CASSQLAVSYNEQFF.